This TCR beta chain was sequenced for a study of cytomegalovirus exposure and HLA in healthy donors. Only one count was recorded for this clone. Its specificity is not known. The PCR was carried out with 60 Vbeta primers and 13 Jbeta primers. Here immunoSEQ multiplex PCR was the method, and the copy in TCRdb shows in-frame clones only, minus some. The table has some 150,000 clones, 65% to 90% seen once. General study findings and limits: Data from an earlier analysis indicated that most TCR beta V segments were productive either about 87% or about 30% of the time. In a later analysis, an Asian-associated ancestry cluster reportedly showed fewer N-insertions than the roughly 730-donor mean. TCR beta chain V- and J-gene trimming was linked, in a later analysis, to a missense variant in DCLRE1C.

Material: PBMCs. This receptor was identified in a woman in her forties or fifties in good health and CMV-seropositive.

DNA of the CDR3: TGTGCCAGCAGTGGTACGGCTAGCGCCTCAGATACGCAGTATTTT. Protein: CASSGTASASDTQYF. The chain links TRBV6-1 to TRBJ2-3; tentatively, D is TRBD2 (6 bases). CDR3 length equals 15 residues. Germline CDR1 MNHNS, CDR2 SASEGT. The ends were cut back, 4 bases at V and 4 bases at J, with 15 bases in the middle.